These T cell receptor beta chains were read from a single sample in a study of Graves' ophthalmopathy and Graves' hyperthyroidism. Each CDR3 protein is one row after TCRdb ran MiXCR on the multiplex PCR reads. This table has hundreds of thousands of distinct CDR3 sequences, about a fifth appearing once. Sequencing was performed on peripheral blood. The receptors were sampled from a woman between 18 and 29 years old with stable Graves' hyperthyroidism. Some clones in this sample may be carry-over from other donors' samples. CDR3s include the opening cysteine and the closing phenylalanine or tryptophan. A D gene is named only where the DNA matches it firmly. Clone size appears in some rows only: once, few, many, or a class for an expanded clone.

>TRBJ1-1|TRBV7-2|-|-
CASSIGVGQEAFF
TGTGCCAGCAGCATTGGGGTTGGTCAGGAAGCTTTCTTT
>TRBJ1-5|TRBV27|-|once
CAVGGANQPQHF
TGTGCCGTGGGGGGAGCCAATCAGCCCCAGCATTTT
>TRBJ2-7|TRBV7-8|TRBD1|many
CASSSNRGLEQYF
TGTGCCAGCAGCTCTAACAGGGGTCTCGAGCAGTACTTC
>TRBJ1-6|TRBV6-5|-|many
CASSYSQVLSSPLHF
TGTGCCAGCAGTTACTCCCAGGTGTTGAGTTCACCCCTCCACTTT
>TRBJ2-5|TRBV4-1|-|-
CASSQVANGGETQYF
TGCGCCAGCAGCCAAGTTGCGAACGGTGGGGAGACCCAGTACTTC
>TRBJ2-6|TRBV18|TRBD1|-
CASSQGQGASGANVLTF
TGTGCCAGCTCACAGGGACAGGGAGCCTCTGGGGCCAACGTCCTGACTTTC
>TRBJ1-2|TRBV5-1|TRBD1|many
CASSPIKLRTGPNYGYTF
TGCGCCAGCAGCCCAATCAAACTCAGGACAGGGCCTAACTATGGCTACACCTTC
>TRBJ1-6|TRBV11-2|-|many
CASSSPGRGDSPLHF
TGTGCCAGCAGCTCCCCTGGCAGGGGAGATTCACCCCTCCACTTT
>TRBJ1-5|TRBV5-6|-|many
CASSSVAGAQPQHF
TGTGCCAGCAGCTCTGTAGCAGGGGCCCAGCCCCAGCATTTT
>TRBJ1-3|TRBV12-3/TRBV12-4|-|many
CASRPRGTGTSGNTIYF
TGTGCCAGCAGACCCCGTGGGACCGGTACCTCTGGAAACACCATATATTTT